Following are 10 T cell receptor beta chains from one sample sequenced in a study of tumor and adjacent non-tumor tissue in lung cancer. RNA was extracted from bulk tissue without any cell sorting. TCRbeta libraries were built with three rounds of nested PCR, modified from ARM-PCR. Each CDR3 protein is one row after TCRdb ran MiXCR on the multiplex PCR reads. The table lists 75,000 to 100,000 distinct CDR3 sequences, 67% of them singletons. Sequenced material: lung tumor tissue. Receptor source: a man aged 55 to 70 with non-small cell lung cancer.

This clonotype was detected many times. This chain connects TRBV6-1 to TRBJ2-3; TRBD2 aligns across 10 bases. Losses at the gene ends were 1 base for V and 4 bases for J; bases not matched to a gene: 5. The CDR3 consists of 16 residues. In germline, CDR1 is MNHNS, CDR2 SASEGT. DNA for the CDR3: TGTGCCAGCAGTGAAGAACTAGCGGGACGCGCAGATACGCAGTATTTT. Its protein product is CASSEELAGRADTQYF.

This clonotype has a count of ten or more. This chain joins TRBV30 and TRBJ2-1; no reliable D call. This CDR3 is 12 amino acids long. V was trimmed by 1 base and J by 4 bases, leaving 5 bases between them. CDR1 GTSNPN and CDR2 SVGIG come from the germline V gene (reference sequence). As DNA, the CDR3 is TGTGCCTGGAGTGAACAGTACAATGAGCAGTTCTTC. This gives the protein CAWSEQYNEQFF. Using reference TRBV30 and TRBJ2-1 for the parts outside the CDR3, the full variable domain is SQTIHQWPATLVQPVGSPLSLECTVEGTSNPNLYWYRQAAGRGLQLLFYSVGIGQISSEVPQNLSASRPQDRQFILSSKKLLLSDSGFYLCAWSEQYNEQFFGPGTRLTVL.

In regard to this clonotype: The junction does not match germline at one end; this may be a read error. The chain is built from TRBV6-1 and TRBJ2-7; TRBD2 matches 14 bases. The germline CDR1 and CDR2 sequences are MNHNS and SASEGT. The CDR3 runs to 16 residues. CDR3 bases: TGTGCCAGCATTGGAGCCGGGACTAGCGGGAGCCGCGAGCACTACTTC. This gives the protein CASIGAGTSGSREHYF.

This clonotype was seen many times. The genes are TRBV29-1 and TRBJ1-2; D ambiguous. Germline V gene sequence: CDR1 SQVTM, CDR2 ANQGSEA. V shed 6 bases and J shed 8 bases, with 7 bases lying between them. CDR3 size: 9 residues. CDR3 protein: CSVKEGYTF. The DNA of the CDR3 is TGCAGCGTCAAAGAAGGCTACACCTTC.

About this clonotype itself: Without the conserved terminal phenylalanine or tryptophan, this CDR3 likely stems from a read error. This chain links TRBV4-1 with TRBJ2-5, with D unclear. The CDR3 length is 14 residues. The germline CDR1 and CDR2 sequences are MGHRA and YSYEKL. In DNA, the CDR3 is TGCGCCAGCAACCAATTACGGCACCAAGAGACCCAGTACCTC. Protein: CASNQLRHQETQYL.

The chain employs TRBV12-3 or TRBV12-4 and TRBJ1-1; D uncertain. V dropped 5 bases and J dropped 0 bases, with 4 bases sitting between them. The CDR3 has 12 amino acids. The CDR3 DNA follows: TGTGCCAGCAGTCTAGTGAACACTGAAGCTTTCTTT. Amino acid sequence: CASSLVNTEAFF.

About this clonotype itself: Given the absence of the conserved phenylalanine or tryptophan at the CDR3 end, a read error is likely. This CDR3 reads CVSNYLTSGRGNTGELFL. The CDR3 DNA reads TGTGTCAGCAACTATCTCACTAGCGGGAGGGGGAACACCGGGGAGCTGTTTTTA. This chain joins TRBV4-2 and TRBJ2-2; the match to TRBD2 covers 13 bases. Germline V gene sequence: CDR1 LGHNA, CDR2 YNFKEQ. The CDR3 runs to 18 residues.

Concerning this clonotype: The germline gene is not matched at one end of the junction; a read error may be the cause. The chain carries TRBV6-2 or TRBV6-3 and TRBJ1-5; TRBD1 might be the D (6 bases). Per the germline V gene, CDR1 is MNHEY and CDR2 is SVGEGT. The CDR3 sequence is 14 residues long. CDR3 coding DNA: TGTGCCAGGAGCCCGACAGGATACAATCAGCCCCACCATTTT. Encoded protein: CARSPTGYNQPHHF.

At least ten counts were recorded for this clonotype. The conserved phenylalanine or tryptophan is not found at the CDR3 terminus, so this likely reflects a read error. This sequence joins TRBV18 and TRBJ2-4, with TRBD1 matching 8 bases. The CDR3 has 15 residues. Germline V gene sequence: CDR1 KGHSH, CDR2 LQKENI. With 3 bases clipped from V and 5 bases from J, the junction kept 6 bases outside the gene matches. DNA for the CDR3: TGTGCCAGCTCACCCCGGACAGGGTCGGAAAACATTCAGTACCTC. This encodes CASSPRTGSENIQYL.

This clonotype was detected many times. The rearrangement uses TRBV5-4 and TRBJ1-6, with a weak D call TRBD1 (5 bases). The germline V gene encodes CDR1 SGHNT and CDR2 YYREEE (reference sequence). V gave up 4 bases and J gave up 7 bases, with 18 bases separating them. This CDR3 region has 16 residues. The chain's CDR3 is CASSPSAGGPNSPLHF. The CDR3 nucleotides are TGTGCCAGCAGCCCCTCTGCGGGGGGACCGAATTCACCCCTCCACTTT.